This entry features one T cell receptor (beta chain) sequence. Antigen specificity is unknown. The CDR3 contains 17 residues. Germline V gene data show CDR1 as LGHNT and CDR2 as FRNRAP. V gave up 0 bases and J gave up 1 base; unmatched junction bases: 5. This sample stems from a study of T cell responses to AZD1222 COVID-19 vaccine. General observations from the study: Two AZD1222 doses significantly raised spike-specific TCR breadth and depth over controls. As reported, nearly half of all spike-specific TCRs target variant regions that are unmutated.

Method: immunoSEQ multiplex PCR; TCRdb's copy keeps in-frame clones and lacks some. The sample consists of about 94,000 clones, roughly 90% of them appearing once. The clonotype was recovered from an adult who received the AZD1222 COVID-19 vaccine. This rearrangement joins TRBV12-5 to TRBJ1-1; 10 nucleotides agree with TRBD1. The material sequenced was peripheral blood, taken 28 days after the second AZD1222 dose. This chain's CDR3 is CASGLVRRDRGNTEAFF. The CDR3 bases are TGTGCTAGTGGTTTGGTACGACGGGACAGGGGGAACACTGAAGCTTTCTTT.